This passage covers 10 T cell receptor beta chains from one sample sequenced in a study of CD8+ T cells in alopecia areata. After isolation, RNA underwent reverse transcription to generate cDNA as the sequencing template. Profiled with immunoSEQ multiplex PCR; TCRdb holds only in-frame clones, not every one. Of about 76,000 clones in the sample, approximately 66% were seen once. The treatment here: oral pan-JAK inhibitor, 5-10 mg twice daily. The sequencing here drew on CD8+ T cells sorted from blood, taken at week 24, from a patient treated with tofacitinib. All receptors come from a human donor with alopecia areata.

The chain carries TRBV25-1 and TRBJ2-3; 8 positions agree with TRBD1. Germline loops: CDR1 MGHDK, CDR2 SYGVNS. The CDR3 length is 13 residues. V lost 6 bases, J lost 5 bases, and 4 bases stayed unmatched. This CDR3 reads CASSRGPGDTQYF. CDR3 nucleotide sequence: TGTGCCAGCAGCAGGGGGCCTGGAGATACGCAGTATTTT.

This clone has more than one count but fewer than ten. The rearrangement joins TRBV7-9 to TRBJ2-1, with D perhaps matching TRBD1 or TRBD2 (5 bases each). CDR1 is SEHNR and CDR2 is FQNEAQ in the germline V gene (reference sequence). Trimming took off 5 bases at V and 7 bases at J, with 18 bases between the two ends. The CDR3 runs to 15 residues. CDR3 DNA: TGTGCCAGCAGCCCCGAGGGGTGGTCCGGGAATGAGCAGTTCTTC. It is translated as CASSPEGWSGNEQFF.

The rearrangement links TRBV5-4 to TRBJ1-2; perhaps TRBD1 as D (5 bases). The CDR3 has 17 amino acids. The V end was cut by 0 bases, the J end by 6 bases, with 21 bases between. Germline CDR1 and CDR2: SGHNT and YYREEE (reference sequence). For the CDR3, the DNA is TGTGCCAGCAGCTTGGCGGCAGGGTCGGGGTTTCCCAATGGCTACACCTTC. Protein sequence: CASSLAAGSGFPNGYTF.

The genes are TRBV27 and TRBJ2-5; TRBD2 aligns across 12 bases. The V gene's germline CDR1 is MNHEY and CDR2 SMNVEV (reference sequence). The CDR3 loop spans 17 amino acids. V was pared by 5 bases and J by 4 bases, with 11 bases of the junction left unmatched. The CDR3 region is CASSPAYLAGGRETQYF. Here the CDR3 DNA reads TGTGCCAGCAGTCCAGCCTACCTAGCGGGAGGGCGAGAGACCCAGTACTTC.

The chain recombines TRBV27 with TRBJ2-7; D perhaps matches TRBD2 (5 bases). The length of the CDR3 is 16 residues. CDR1 and CDR2 (germline): MNHEY, SMNVEV (reference sequence). Trimming took off 4 bases at V and 4 bases at J, with 20 bases between the two ends. The CDR3 here is CASSSLLARGPYEQYF. CDR3 in DNA: TGTGCCAGCAGTTCTCTATTGGCCCGGGGTCCGTACGAGCAGTACTTC.

The gene calls are TRBV7-9 and TRBJ1-1, with D perhaps matching TRBD1 (5 bases). CDR1 is SEHNR and CDR2 is FQNEAQ in the germline V gene (reference sequence). The V end was cut by 9 bases, the J end by 1 base, with 12 bases between. This CDR3 has 13 residues. CDR3 protein: CASIPGGNTEAFF. In DNA, the CDR3 is TGTGCCAGTATCCCGGGGGGGAACACTGAAGCTTTCTTT. Based on the CDR3 plus reference TRBV7-9 and TRBJ1-1, the full variable domain is DTGVSQNPRHKITKRGQNVTFRCDPISEHNRLYWYRQTLGQGPEFLTYFQNEAQLEKSRLLSDRFSAERPKGSFSTLEIQRTEQGDSAMYLCASIPGGNTEAFFGQGTRLTVV.

This chain links TRBV18 with TRBJ1-5, with D maybe TRBD1 (5 bases). Looked up from germline, CDR1 is KGHSH and CDR2 is LQKENI. The V end was cut by 3 bases, the J end by 0 bases, with 12 bases between. The CDR3 spans 16 residues. The CDR3 DNA follows: TGTGCCAGCTCACCGCTCCCAGGGTATAGCAATCAGCCCCAGCATTTT. Protein sequence: CASSPLPGYSNQPQHF. Based on the CDR3 plus reference TRBV18 and TRBJ1-5, the full variable domain is NAGVMQNPRHLVRRRGQEARLRCSPMKGHSHVYWYRQLPEEGLKFMVYLQKENIIDESGMPKERFSAEFPKEGPSILRIQQVVRGDSAAYFCASSPLPGYSNQPQHFGDGTRLSIL.

The rearrangement joins TRBV25-1 to TRBJ1-2, with D perhaps matching TRBD1 (5 bases). Trimming took 5 bases from V and 8 from J, leaving 15 bases between them. This CDR3 has 13 residues. Germline V lookup: CDR1 MGHDK, CDR2 SYGVNS. CDR3 nucleotide sequence: TGTGCCAGCAGTTGGGGCGTTCCGAGCGGCTACACCTTC. Residues: CASSWGVPSGYTF.

The rearrangement uses TRBV4-1 and TRBJ2-5; D is undetermined. The CDR3 loop spans 16 amino acids. Trimming left V 0 bases short and J 4 bases short, with 15 bases between. Germline CDR1 MGHRA, CDR2 YSYEKL. The CDR3 DNA reads as TGCGCCAGCAGCCAAGAACGGGCCCCCCAAGGAGAGACCCAGTACTTC. It translates to CASSQERAPQGETQYF.

V gene TRBV6-5 combines with J gene TRBJ2-2; 12 bases are a match to TRBD2. Germline assignment: CDR1 MNHEY and CDR2 SVGAGI. V gave up 4 bases and J gave up 3 bases; unmatched junction bases: 3. The CDR3 length is 16 residues. Written as DNA, the CDR3 is TGTGCCAGCAGTTCACTAGCGGGGGGCTACACCGGGGAGCTGTTTTTT. It codes for CASSSLAGGYTGELFF.